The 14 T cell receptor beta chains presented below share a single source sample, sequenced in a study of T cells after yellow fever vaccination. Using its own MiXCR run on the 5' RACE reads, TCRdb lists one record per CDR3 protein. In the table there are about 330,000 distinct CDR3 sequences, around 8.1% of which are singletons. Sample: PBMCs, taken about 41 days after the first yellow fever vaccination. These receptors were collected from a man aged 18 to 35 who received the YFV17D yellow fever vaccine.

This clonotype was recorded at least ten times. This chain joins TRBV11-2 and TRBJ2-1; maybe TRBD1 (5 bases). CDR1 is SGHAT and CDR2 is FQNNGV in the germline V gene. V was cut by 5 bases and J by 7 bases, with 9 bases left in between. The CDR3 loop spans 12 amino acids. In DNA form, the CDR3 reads TGTGCCAGCAGCCTGAACAGGAATGAGCAGTTCTTC. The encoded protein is CASSLNRNEQFF.

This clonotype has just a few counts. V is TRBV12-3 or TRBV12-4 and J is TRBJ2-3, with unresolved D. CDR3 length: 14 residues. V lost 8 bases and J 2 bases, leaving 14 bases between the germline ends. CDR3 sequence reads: CASEIHGITDTQYF. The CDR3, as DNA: TGTGCCAGCGAGATACATGGGATCACAGATACGCAGTATTTT.

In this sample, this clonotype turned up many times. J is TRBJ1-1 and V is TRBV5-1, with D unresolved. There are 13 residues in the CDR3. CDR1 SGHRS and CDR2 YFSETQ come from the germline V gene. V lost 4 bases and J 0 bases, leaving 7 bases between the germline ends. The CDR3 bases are TGCGCCAGCAGCCTAAATATGAACACTGAAGCTTTCTTT. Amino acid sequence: CASSLNMNTEAFF.

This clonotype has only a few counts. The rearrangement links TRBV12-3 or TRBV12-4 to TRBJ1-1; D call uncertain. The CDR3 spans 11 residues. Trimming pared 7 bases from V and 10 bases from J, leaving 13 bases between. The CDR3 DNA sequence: TGTGCCAGCACCGGGGATATGACAGCTTTCTTT. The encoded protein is CASTGDMTAFF.

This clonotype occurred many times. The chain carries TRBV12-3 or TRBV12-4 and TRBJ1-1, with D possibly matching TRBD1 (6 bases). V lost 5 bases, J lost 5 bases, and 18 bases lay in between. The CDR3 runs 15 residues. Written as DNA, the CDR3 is TGTGCCAGCAGTAGCGCGAGGGGGTTAAGGACTGAAGCTTTCTTT. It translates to CASSSARGLRTEAFF.

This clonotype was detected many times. The CDR3 loop reads CASSQATGVVYTF. CDR3 nucleotide sequence: TGTGCCAGCAGCCAAGCGACAGGGGTAGTATACACCTTC. The rearrangement links TRBV3-1 to TRBJ1-2; 8 bases agree with TRBD1. The J segment lost 11 bases and the V segment lost 1 base, leaving 6 bases of the junction unmatched. The V gene's germline CDR1 is LGHDT and CDR2 YNNKEL (reference sequence). There are 13 residues in the CDR3.

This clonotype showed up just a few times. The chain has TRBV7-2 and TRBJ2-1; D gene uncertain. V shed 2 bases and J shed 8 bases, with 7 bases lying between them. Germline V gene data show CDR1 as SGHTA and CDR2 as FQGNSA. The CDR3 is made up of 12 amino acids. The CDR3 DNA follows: TGTGCCAGCAGCTTATCCGGCCATGAGCAGTTCTTC. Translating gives CASSLSGHEQFF. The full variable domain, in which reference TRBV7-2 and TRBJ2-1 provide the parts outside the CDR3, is GAGVSQSPSNKVTEKGKDVELRCDPISGHTALYWYRQSLGQGLEFLIYFQGNSAPDKSGLPSDRFSAERTGGSVSTLTIQRTQQEDSAVYLCASSLSGHEQFFGPGTRLTVL.

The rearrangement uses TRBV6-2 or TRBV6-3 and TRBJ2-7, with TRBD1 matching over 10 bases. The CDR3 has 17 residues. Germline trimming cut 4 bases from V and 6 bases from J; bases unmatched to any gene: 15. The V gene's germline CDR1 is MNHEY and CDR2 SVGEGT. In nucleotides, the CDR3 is TGTGCCAGCAGTTCCCTAAAAAGACAGGGGGCACCCGTCGAGCAGTACGTC. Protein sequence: CASSSLKRQGAPVEQYV.

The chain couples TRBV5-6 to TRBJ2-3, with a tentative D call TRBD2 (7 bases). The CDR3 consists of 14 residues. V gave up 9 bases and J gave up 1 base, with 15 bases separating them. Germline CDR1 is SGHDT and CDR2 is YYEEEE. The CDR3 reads CAMGPGGRTDTQYF. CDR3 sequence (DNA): TGTGCCATGGGCCCCGGGGGGCGCACAGATACGCAGTATTTT.

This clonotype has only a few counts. The CDR3 sequence is CASSVAGGRELDTQYF. The CDR3 nucleotides are TGTGCCAGCAGCGTAGCGGGGGGGCGGGAATTGGATACGCAGTATTTT. J is TRBJ2-3 and V is TRBV9; 8 nucleotides line up with TRBD2. Germline-derived CDR1 and CDR2 are SGDLS and YYNGEE. V shed 0 bases, J shed 6 bases, and the junction held 9 bases outside the gene matches. This CDR3 spans 16 amino acids.

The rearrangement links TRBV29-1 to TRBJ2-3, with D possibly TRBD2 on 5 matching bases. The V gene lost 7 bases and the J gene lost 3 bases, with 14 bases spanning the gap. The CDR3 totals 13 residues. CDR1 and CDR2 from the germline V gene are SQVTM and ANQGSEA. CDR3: CSAEGGETDTQYF. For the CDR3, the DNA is TGCAGCGCTGAGGGTGGGGAAACAGATACGCAGTATTTT.

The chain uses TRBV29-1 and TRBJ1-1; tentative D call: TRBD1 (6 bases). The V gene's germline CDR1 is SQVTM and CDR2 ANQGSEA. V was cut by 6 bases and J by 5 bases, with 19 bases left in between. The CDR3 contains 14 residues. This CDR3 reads CSVDRTYPGTEAFF. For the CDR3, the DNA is TGCAGCGTCGACAGGACATACCCGGGAACTGAAGCTTTCTTT.

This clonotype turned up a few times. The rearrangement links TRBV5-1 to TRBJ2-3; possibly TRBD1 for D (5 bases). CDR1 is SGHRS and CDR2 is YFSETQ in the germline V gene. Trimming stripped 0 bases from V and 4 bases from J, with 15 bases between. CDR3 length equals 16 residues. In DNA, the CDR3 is TGCGCCAGCAGCTTGGACCCGCCAGGGCAATCAGATACGCAGTATTTT. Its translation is CASSLDPPGQSDTQYF. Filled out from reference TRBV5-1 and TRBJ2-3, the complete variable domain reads KAGVTQTPRYLIKTRGQQVTLSCSPISGHRSVSWYQQTPGQGLQFLFEYFSETQRNKGNFPGRFSGRQFSNSRSEMNVSTLELGDSALYLCASSLDPPGQSDTQYFGPGTRLTVL.

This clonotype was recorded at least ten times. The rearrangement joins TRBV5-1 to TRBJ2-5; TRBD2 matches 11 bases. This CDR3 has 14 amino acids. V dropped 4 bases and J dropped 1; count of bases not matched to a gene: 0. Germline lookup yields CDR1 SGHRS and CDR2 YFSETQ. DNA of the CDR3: TGCGCCAGCAGCGGGACTAGCGGCCAAGAGACCCAGTACTTC. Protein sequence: CASSGTSGQETQYF.